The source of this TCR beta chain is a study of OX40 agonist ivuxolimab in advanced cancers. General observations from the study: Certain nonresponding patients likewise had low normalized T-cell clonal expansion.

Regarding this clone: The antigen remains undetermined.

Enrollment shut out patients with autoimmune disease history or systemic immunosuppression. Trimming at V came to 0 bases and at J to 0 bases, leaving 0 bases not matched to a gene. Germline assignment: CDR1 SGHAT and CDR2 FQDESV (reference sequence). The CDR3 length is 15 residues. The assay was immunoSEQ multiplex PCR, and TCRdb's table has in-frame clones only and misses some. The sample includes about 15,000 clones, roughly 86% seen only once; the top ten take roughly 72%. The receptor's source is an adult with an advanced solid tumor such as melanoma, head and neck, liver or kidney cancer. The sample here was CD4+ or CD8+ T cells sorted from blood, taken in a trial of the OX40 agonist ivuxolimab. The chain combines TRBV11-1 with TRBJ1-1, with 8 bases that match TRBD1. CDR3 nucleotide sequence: TGTGCCAGCAGCTTAGCCAGGGGGCTGAACACTGAAGCTTTCTTT. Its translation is CASSLARGLNTEAFF.